This is a list of T cell receptor beta chains from one sample in a study of response to subunit inactivated influenza vaccine. TCRdb called the RT-PCR reads again in MiXCR, with one record for every CDR3 protein. The profile covers 860,000 or so distinct CDR3 sequences, with 21% appearing a single time and roughly a tenth taken by the ten largest. The specimen was PBMCs from blood, collected roughly 5 days after vaccination. The receptors were gathered from a man aged 50-59 years who received an inactivated influenza vaccine. Both conserved end residues are part of each CDR3. The D gene is left open where the match is weak. Rows may omit the clone size; those that give it use once, few, many or a size class.

v_gene: TRBV20-1
j_gene: TRBJ2-5
abundance: many
d_gene: TRBD1
CDR3aa: CSAQRDRQETQYF
CDR3nt: TGCAGTGCCCAAAGGGACAGACAAGAGACCCAGTACTTC

v_gene: TRBV4-3
j_gene: TRBJ2-3
abundance: few
d_gene: TRBD2
CDR3aa: CASSQDVSGGSTDTQYF
CDR3nt: TGCGCCAGCAGCCAAGATGTGAGCGGGGGGAGCACAGATACGCAGTATTTT

v_gene: TRBV7-9
j_gene: TRBJ1-2
abundance: few
d_gene: -
CDR3aa: CASSLADIEGYTF
CDR3nt: TGTGCCAGCAGCTTAGCTGACATTGAGGGCTACACCTTC

v_gene: TRBV6-2/TRBV6-3
j_gene: TRBJ2-5
abundance: -
d_gene: -
CDR3aa: CASSGQIQETHYF
CDR3nt: TGTGCCAGTTCCGGACAGATCCAAGAGACCCACTACTTC

v_gene: TRBV5-1
j_gene: TRBJ2-7
abundance: -
d_gene: TRBD1
CDR3aa: CASSSQGNDYEQYF
CDR3nt: TGCGCCAGCAGCTCACAGGGGAATGACTACGAGCAGTACTTC

v_gene: TRBV7-9
j_gene: TRBJ2-7
abundance: few
d_gene: -
CDR3aa: CASSYSTGWDKSF
CDR3nt: TGTGCCAGCAGCTATAGTACAGGGTGGGATAAGAGCTTC

v_gene: TRBV20-1
j_gene: TRBJ1-5
abundance: many
d_gene: TRBD1
CDR3aa: CSASLQGGDQPQHF
CDR3nt: TGCAGTGCTAGTTTACAGGGGGGAGATCAGCCCCAGCATTTT

v_gene: TRBV27
j_gene: TRBJ2-7
abundance: -
d_gene: TRBD1
CDR3aa: CASTTYGTGGIEQYF
CDR3nt: TGTGCCAGCACCACTTACGGGACAGGGGGCATCGAGCAGTACTTC

v_gene: TRBV29-1
j_gene: TRBJ2-3
abundance: -
d_gene: TRBD2
CDR3aa: CSVTSGGAGDTQYF
CDR3nt: TGCAGCGTAACTAGCGGGGGGGCAGGAGATACGCAGTATTTT

v_gene: TRBV7-2
j_gene: TRBJ2-7
abundance: few
d_gene: -
CDR3aa: CASSLGVRNEQYF
CDR3nt: TGTGCCAGCAGCCTAGGAGTAAGGAACGAGCAGTACTTC

v_gene: TRBV10-3
j_gene: TRBJ2-7
abundance: few
d_gene: TRBD2
CDR3aa: CAISSTSGVSYEQYF
CDR3nt: TGTGCCATCAGTTCGACTAGCGGGGTCTCCTACGAGCAGTACTTC

v_gene: TRBV11-2
j_gene: TRBJ2-2
abundance: -
d_gene: TRBD2
CDR3aa: CASSLGASGSRGTGELFF
CDR3nt: TGTGCCAGCAGCCTCGGGGCTAGCGGGAGTAGGGGCACCGGGGAGCTGTTTTTT

v_gene: TRBV6-1
j_gene: TRBJ1-5
abundance: -
d_gene: -
CDR3aa: CASSGYMGNQPQHF
CDR3nt: TGTGCCAGCAGTGGATACATGGGTAATCAGCCCCAGCATTTT

v_gene: TRBV29-1
j_gene: TRBJ1-3
abundance: -
d_gene: -
CDR3aa: CSVGIGGGNTIYF
CDR3nt: TGCAGCGTCGGAATCGGTGGGGGAAACACCATATATTTT

v_gene: TRBV4-3
j_gene: TRBJ2-3
abundance: -
d_gene: -
CDR3aa: CASSQVARTGENTDTQYF
CDR3nt: TGCGCCAGCAGCCAAGTTGCCCGAACGGGAGAAAACACAGATACGCAGTATTTT

v_gene: TRBV5-1
j_gene: TRBJ2-1
abundance: few
d_gene: -
CDR3aa: CASSWTSSAGQFF
CDR3nt: TGCGCCAGCAGCTGGACATCATCCGCGGGGCAGTTCTTC

v_gene: TRBV11-2
j_gene: TRBJ2-7
abundance: -
d_gene: TRBD2
CDR3aa: CASSLWGLAGSYEQYF
CDR3nt: TGTGCCAGCAGCTTATGGGGACTAGCGGGATCCTACGAGCAGTACTTC

v_gene: TRBV2
j_gene: TRBJ2-7
abundance: few
d_gene: TRBD2
CDR3aa: CASGLGGELGEQYF
CDR3nt: TGTGCCAGCGGGCTTGGGGGGGAATTAGGCGAGCAGTACTTC

v_gene: TRBV5-1
j_gene: TRBJ2-3
abundance: many
d_gene: -
CDR3aa: CASSFRGAGTDTQYF
CDR3nt: TGCGCCAGCAGCTTTCGGGGCGCAGGAACAGATACGCAGTATTTT

v_gene: TRBV15
j_gene: TRBJ2-7
abundance: -
d_gene: -
CDR3aa: CATSRGGSSYEQYF
CDR3nt: TGTGCCACCAGCAGAGGTGGCAGCTCCTACGAGCAGTACTTC